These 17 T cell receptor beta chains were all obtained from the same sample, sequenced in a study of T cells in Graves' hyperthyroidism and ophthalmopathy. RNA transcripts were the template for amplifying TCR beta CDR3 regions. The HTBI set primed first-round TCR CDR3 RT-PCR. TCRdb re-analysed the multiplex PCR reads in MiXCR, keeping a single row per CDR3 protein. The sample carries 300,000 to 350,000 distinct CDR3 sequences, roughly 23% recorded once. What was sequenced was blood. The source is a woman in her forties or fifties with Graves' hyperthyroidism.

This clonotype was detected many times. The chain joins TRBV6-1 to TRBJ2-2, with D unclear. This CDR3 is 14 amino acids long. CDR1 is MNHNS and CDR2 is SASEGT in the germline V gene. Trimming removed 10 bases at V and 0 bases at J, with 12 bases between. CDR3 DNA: TGTGCCATCTCCCCTTTAGCGAACACCGGGGAGCTGTTTTTT. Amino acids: CAISPLANTGELFF.

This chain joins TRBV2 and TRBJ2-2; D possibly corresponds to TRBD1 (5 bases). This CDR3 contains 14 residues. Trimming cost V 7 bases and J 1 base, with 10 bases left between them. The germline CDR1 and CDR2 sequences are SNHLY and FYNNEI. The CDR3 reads CASTSTVNTGELFF. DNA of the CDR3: TGTGCCAGCACTTCGACAGTGAACACCGGGGAGCTGTTTTTT.

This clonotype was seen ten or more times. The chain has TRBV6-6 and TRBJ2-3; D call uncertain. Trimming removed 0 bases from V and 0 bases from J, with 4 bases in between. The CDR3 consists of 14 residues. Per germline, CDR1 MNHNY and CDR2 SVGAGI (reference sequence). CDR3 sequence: CASSYSGSTDTQYF. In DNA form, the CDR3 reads TGTGCCAGCAGTTACTCGGGGAGCACAGATACGCAGTATTTT.

CDR3: CASGVAYEQYF. Here the CDR3 DNA reads TGTGCCAGCGGAGTGGCCTACGAGCAGTACTTC. The chain carries TRBV12-3 or TRBV12-4 and TRBJ2-7; unclear D gene. Trimming removed 8 bases at V and 2 bases at J, with 7 bases between. The CDR3 contains 11 residues.

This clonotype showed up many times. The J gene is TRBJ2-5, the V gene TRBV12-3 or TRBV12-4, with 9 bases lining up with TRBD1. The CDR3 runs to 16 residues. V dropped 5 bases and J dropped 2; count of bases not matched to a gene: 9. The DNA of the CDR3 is TGTGCCAGCAGTACCTCCGGGACAGGGCAGCAAGAGACCCAGTACTTC. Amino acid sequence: CASSTSGTGQQETQYF.

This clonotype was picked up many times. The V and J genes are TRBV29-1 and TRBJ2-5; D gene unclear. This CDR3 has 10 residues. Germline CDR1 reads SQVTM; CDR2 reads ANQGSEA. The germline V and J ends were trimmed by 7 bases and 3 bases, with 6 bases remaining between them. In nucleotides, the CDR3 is TGCAGCGCTGGGAAAGAGACCCAGTACTTC. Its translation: CSAGKETQYF.

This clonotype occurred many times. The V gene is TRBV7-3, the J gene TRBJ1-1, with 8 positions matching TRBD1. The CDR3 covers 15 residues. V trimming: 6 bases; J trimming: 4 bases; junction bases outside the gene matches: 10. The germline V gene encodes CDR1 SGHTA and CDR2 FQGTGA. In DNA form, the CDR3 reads TGTGCCAGCAGGGCCGGGACAGGACGTGTCACTGAAGCTTTCTTT. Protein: CASRAGTGRVTEAFF.

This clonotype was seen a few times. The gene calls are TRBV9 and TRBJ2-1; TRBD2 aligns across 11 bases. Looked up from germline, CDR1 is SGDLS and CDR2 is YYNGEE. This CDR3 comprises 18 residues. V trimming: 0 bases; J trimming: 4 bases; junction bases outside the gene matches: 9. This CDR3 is CASSVAASGGFLYNEQFF. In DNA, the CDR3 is TGTGCCAGCAGCGTAGCTGCTAGCGGGGGGTTCCTATACAATGAGCAGTTCTTC.

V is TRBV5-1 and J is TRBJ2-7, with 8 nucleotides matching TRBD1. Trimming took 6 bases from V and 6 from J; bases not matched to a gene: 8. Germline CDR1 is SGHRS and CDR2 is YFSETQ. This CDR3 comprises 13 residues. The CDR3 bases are TGCGCCAGCACTAGCAGGGGGCGAGGCGAGCAGTACTTC. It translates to CASTSRGRGEQYF.

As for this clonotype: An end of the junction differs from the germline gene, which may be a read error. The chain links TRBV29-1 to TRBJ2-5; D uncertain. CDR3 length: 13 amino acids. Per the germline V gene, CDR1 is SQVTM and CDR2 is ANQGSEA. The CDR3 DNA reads TGCAACGTTGGCCACGCTCCCTCAGAGACCCAGTACTTC. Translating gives CNVGHAPSETQYF.

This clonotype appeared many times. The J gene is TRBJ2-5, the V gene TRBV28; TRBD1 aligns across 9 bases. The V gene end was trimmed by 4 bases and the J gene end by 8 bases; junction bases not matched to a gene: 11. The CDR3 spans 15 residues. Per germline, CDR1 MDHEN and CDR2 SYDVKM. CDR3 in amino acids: CASSSIKQGADTQYF. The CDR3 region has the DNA TGTGCCAGCAGTTCCATAAAACAGGGGGCGGATACCCAGTACTTC.

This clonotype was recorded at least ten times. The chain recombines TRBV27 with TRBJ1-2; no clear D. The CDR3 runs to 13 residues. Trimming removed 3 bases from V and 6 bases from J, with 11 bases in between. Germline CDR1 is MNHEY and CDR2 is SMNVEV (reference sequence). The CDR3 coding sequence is TGTGCCAGCAGTTTCGATCCAGGAGATGGCTACACCTTC. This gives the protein CASSFDPGDGYTF.

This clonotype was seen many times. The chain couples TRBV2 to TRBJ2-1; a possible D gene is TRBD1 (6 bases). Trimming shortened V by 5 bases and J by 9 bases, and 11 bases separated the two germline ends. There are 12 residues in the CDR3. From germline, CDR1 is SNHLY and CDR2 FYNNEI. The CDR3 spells CASSKQGSEQFF. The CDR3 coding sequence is TGTGCCAGCAGTAAACAGGGAAGTGAGCAGTTCTTC.

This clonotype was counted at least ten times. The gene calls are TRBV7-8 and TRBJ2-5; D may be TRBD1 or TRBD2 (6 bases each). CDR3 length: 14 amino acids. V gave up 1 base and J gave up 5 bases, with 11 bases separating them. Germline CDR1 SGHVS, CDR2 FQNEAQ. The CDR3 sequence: CASSLVMGGETQYF. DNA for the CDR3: TGTGCCAGCAGCTTAGTTATGGGGGGCGAGACCCAGTACTTC. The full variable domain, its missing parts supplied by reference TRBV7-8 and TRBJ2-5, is GAGVSQSPRYKVAKRGQDVALRCDPISGHVSLFWYQQALGQGPEFLTYFQNEAQLDKSGLPSDRFFAERPEGSVSTLKIQRTQQEDSAVYLCASSLVMGGETQYFGPGTRLLVL.

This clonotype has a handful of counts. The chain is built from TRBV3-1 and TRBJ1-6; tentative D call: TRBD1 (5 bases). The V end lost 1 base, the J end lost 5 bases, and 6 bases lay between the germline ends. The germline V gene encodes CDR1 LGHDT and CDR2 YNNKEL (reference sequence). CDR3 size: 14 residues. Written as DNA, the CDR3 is TGTGCCAGCAGCCAAGGACAGAATAATTCACCCCTCCACTTT. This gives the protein CASSQGQNNSPLHF. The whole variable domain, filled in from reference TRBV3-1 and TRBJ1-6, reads DTAVSQTPKYLVTQMGNDKSIKCEQNLGHDTMYWYKQDSKKFLKIMFSYNNKELIINETVPNRFSPKSPDKAHLNLHINSLELGDSAVYFCASSQGQNNSPLHFGNGTRLTVT.

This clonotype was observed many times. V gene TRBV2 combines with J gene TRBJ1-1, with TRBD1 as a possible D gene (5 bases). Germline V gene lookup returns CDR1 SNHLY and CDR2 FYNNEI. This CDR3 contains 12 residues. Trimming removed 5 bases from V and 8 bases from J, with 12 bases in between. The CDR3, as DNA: TGTGCCAGCAGTTACCGGGGCGTCGAAGCTTTCTTT. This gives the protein CASSYRGVEAFF.

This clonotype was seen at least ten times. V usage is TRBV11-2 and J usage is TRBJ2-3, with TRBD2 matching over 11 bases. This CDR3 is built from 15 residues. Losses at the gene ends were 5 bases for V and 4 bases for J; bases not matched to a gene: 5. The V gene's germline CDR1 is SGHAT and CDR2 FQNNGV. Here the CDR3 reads CASSPTSGVSDTQYF. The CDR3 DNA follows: TGTGCCAGCAGCCCGACTAGCGGGGTTTCAGATACGCAGTATTTT.